These 10 T cell receptor beta chains were sequenced from one sample in a study of human T cells and chemical hapten exposure. As to time point: pre-sensitization, week 0. Stated treatment: therapeutic diphenylcyclopropenone sensitization with weekly scalp DPC. Using its own MiXCR run on the RACE reads, TCRdb lists one record per CDR3 protein. The sample includes 180,000 or so distinct CDR3 sequences, about 31% of them seen just once. Here the sequenced sample was whole blood, taken in connection with sensitization to the hapten diphenylcyclopropenone (DPC). Receptors were obtained from a woman aged 30 to 39 with alopecia areata. Some clones in this sample may be carry-over from other donors' samples.

The chain carries TRBV20-1 and TRBJ2-7, with D perhaps matching TRBD2 (6 bases). V lost 1 base, J lost 7 bases, and 17 bases lay in between. This CDR3 contains 14 residues. Germline V gives CDR1 DFQATT, CDR2 SNEGSKA (reference sequence). The CDR3 region is CSARVVEGSTEQYF. As DNA, the CDR3 is TGCAGTGCTAGAGTGGTGGAGGGGTCTACGGAGCAGTACTTC.

Written as DNA, the CDR3 is TGCAGTGCTAGAGACGGGCAGTCTAACAATCAGCCCCAGCATTTT. Protein sequence: CSARDGQSNNQPQHF. This sequence joins TRBV20-1 and TRBJ1-5; D is unresolved. The CDR3 is made up of 15 amino acids. Looked up from germline, CDR1 is DFQATT and CDR2 is SNEGSKA (reference sequence). With 0 bases removed from V and 3 bases from J, the gap between germline ends came to 12 bases.

This sequence joins TRBV4-2 and TRBJ1-5, with unresolved D. The CDR3 totals 13 residues. Germline V gene lookup returns CDR1 LGHNA and CDR2 YNFKEQ. V was pared by 0 bases and J by 4 bases, with 4 bases between. The CDR3 spells CASSQEENQPQHF. CDR3 bases: TGTGCCAGCAGCCAAGAGGAGAATCAGCCCCAGCATTTT.

This rearrangement joins TRBV9 to TRBJ2-5, with 11 bases lining up with TRBD1. Trimming took 3 bases from V and 4 from J; bases not matched to a gene: 5. The CDR3 is 15 amino acids. The germline gives CDR1 SGDLS, CDR2 YYNGEE. The CDR3 here is CASSARDRGSETQYF. The CDR3 coding sequence is TGTGCCAGCAGCGCCCGGGACAGGGGGTCAGAGACCCAGTACTTC.

The V and J genes are TRBV30 and TRBJ2-2; D unclear. The CDR3 runs to 12 residues. Germline values: CDR1 GTSNPN, CDR2 SVGIG (reference sequence). Trimming removed 0 bases from V and 2 bases from J, with 1 base in between. In nucleotides, the CDR3 is TGTGCCTGGAGTGTAAACACCGGGGAGCTGTTTTTT. Its protein product is CAWSVNTGELFF.

The chain links TRBV29-1 to TRBJ2-7; D tentatively reads TRBD1 or TRBD2 (5 bases each). CDR1 is SQVTM and CDR2 is ANQGSEA in the germline V gene. The CDR3 is made up of 13 amino acids. V was pared by 5 bases and J by 4 bases, with 15 bases between. The CDR3 sequence: CSVMGTSLYEQYF. The DNA of the CDR3 is TGCAGCGTTATGGGGACCTCCTTATACGAGCAGTACTTC.

This clonotype was seen a few times. The rearrangement uses TRBV10-3 and TRBJ2-3; D is unresolved. V dropped 11 bases and J dropped 1 base, with 16 bases sitting between them. The CDR3 has 14 residues. The germline gives CDR1 ENHRY, CDR2 SYGVKD. Here the CDR3 DNA reads TGTGCCTCCCGCCTAAGCGACGGCACAGATACGCAGTATTTT. Translating it yields CASRLSDGTDTQYF.

This clonotype has just a few counts. The chain recombines TRBV14 with TRBJ1-3; D uncertain. The length of the CDR3 is 18 residues. Germline CDR1 SGHDN, CDR2 FVKESK. The germline V and J ends were trimmed by 5 bases and 7 bases, with 27 bases remaining between them. The CDR3 DNA sequence: TGTGCCAGCAGCGTGCCCACGTTCCCCAGGACTTTAAGTAACACCATATATTTT. Encoded protein: CASSVPTFPRTLSNTIYF.

This clonotype was seen a few times. This chain uses TRBV25-1 with TRBJ1-3; 8 bases match TRBD1. CDR1 and CDR2 from the germline V gene are MGHDK and SYGVNS. This CDR3 spans 15 amino acids. V gave up 3 bases and J gave up 3 bases; unmatched junction bases: 4. The CDR3 DNA follows: TGTGCCAGCAGTGATCCAGGGGGCGTTGGAAACACCATATATTTT. Translation gives CASSDPGGVGNTIYF.

This clonotype occurred a few times. This chain connects TRBV20-1 to TRBJ2-3; 15 nucleotides agree with TRBD2. From germline, CDR1 is DFQATT and CDR2 SNEGSKA (reference sequence). CDR3 length equals 13 residues. The V gene end was trimmed by 3 bases and the J gene end by 11 bases; junction bases not matched to a gene: 3. CDR3 residues: CSARGLAGGVQYF. CDR3 bases: TGCAGTGCTAGGGGACTAGCGGGGGGTGTGCAGTATTTT.